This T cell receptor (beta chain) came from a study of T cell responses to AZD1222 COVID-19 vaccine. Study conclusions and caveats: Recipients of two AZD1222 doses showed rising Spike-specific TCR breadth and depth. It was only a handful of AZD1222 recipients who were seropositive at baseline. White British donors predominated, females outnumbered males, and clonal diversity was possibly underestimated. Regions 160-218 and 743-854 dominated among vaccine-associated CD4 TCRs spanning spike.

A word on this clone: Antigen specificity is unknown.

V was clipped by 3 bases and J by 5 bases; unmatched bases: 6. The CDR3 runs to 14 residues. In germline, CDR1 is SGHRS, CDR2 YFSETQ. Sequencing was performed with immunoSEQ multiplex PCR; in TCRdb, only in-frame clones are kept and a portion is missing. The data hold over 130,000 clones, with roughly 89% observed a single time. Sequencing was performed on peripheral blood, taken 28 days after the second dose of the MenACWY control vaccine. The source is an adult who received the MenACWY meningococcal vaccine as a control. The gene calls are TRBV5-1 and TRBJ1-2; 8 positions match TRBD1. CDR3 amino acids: CASSSDRVFYGYTF. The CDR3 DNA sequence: TGCGCCAGCAGCTCGGACAGGGTCTTTTATGGCTACACCTTC. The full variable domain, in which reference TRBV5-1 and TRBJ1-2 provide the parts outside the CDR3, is KAGVTQTPRYLIKTRGQQVTLSCSPISGHRSVSWYQQTPGQGLQFLFEYFSETQRNKGNFPGRFSGRQFSNSRSEMNVSTLELGDSALYLCASSSDRVFYGYTFGSGTRLTVV.